The entry that follows covers one T cell receptor (beta chain) sequence. Only in-frame clones appear in the TCRdb table, and some are missing; sequencing was by immunoSEQ multiplex PCR. The repertoire holds 650,000 to 950,000 clones, with 80% to 90% as singletons. The record originates from a study of shared T cell receptors in the human thymus. The CDR3 runs 16 residues. Trimming left V 2 bases short and J 6 bases short, with 14 bases between. CDR1 MNHNY and CDR2 SVGAGI come from the germline V gene (reference sequence). Another study also made use of these data, one on human thymus T cells.

The specimen sequenced was thymocytes. The V gene is TRBV6-6, the J gene TRBJ1-6, with D perhaps matching TRBD1 (5 bases). This TCR was recovered from a girl in the first two years of life with a congenital heart defect. CDR3 nucleotide sequence: TGTGCCAGCAGTTACCCCCCAGGGCCACTTAATTCACCCCTCCACTTT. It codes for CASSYPPGPLNSPLHF.